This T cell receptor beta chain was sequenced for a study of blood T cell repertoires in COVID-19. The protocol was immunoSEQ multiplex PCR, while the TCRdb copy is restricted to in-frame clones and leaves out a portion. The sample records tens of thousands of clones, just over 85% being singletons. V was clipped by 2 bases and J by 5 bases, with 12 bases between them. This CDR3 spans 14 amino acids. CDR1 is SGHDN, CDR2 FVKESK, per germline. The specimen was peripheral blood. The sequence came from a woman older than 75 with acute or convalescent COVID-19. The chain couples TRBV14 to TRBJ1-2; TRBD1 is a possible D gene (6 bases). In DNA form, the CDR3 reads TGTGCCAGCAGCCAACAGGGGTTGTGGTATGGCTACACCTTC. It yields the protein CASSQQGLWYGYTF.